A selection of T cell receptor beta chains follows, all from one sample in a study of early T cells in non-severe SARS-CoV-2 infection. Each CDR3 protein is one row after TCRdb ran MiXCR on the 5' RACE reads. The sample shows over 50,000 distinct CDR3 sequences, 10% to 11% of them seen only once. Sequencing input: whole blood. These receptors came from an adult who was a healthcare worker with PCR-confirmed SARS-CoV-2 infection or an uninfected control (not recorded which). The CDR3 runs from the conserved cysteine through the conserved F or W. A D gene is named only where the DNA matches it firmly. Expanded clones are given a class, and other clones once, few, many or no size at all.

abundance	v_gene	j_gene	d_gene	CDR3aa	CDR3nt
many	TRBV29-1	TRBJ1-1	.	CSAWPLGRTEAFF	TGCAGCGCTTGGCCCCTGGGGAGGACTGAAGCTTTCTTT
.	TRBV12-3/TRBV12-4	TRBJ2-1	TRBD1	CASSKTDRGNEQFF	TGTGCCAGCAGCAAGACCGACAGGGGGAATGAGCAGTTCTTC
many	TRBV27	TRBJ2-1	.	CASKTLGIPNEQFF	TGTGCCAGCAAAACACTAGGGATCCCGAATGAGCAGTTCTTC
.	TRBV7-9	TRBJ1-1	.	CASSSRPMNTEAFF	TGTGCCAGCAGCTCCCGACCCATGAACACTGAAGCTTTCTTT
many	TRBV18	TRBJ2-3	.	CASSGGAIDTTDTQYF	TGTGCCAGCTCAGGGGGAGCGATCGATACCACAGATACGCAGTATTTT
many	TRBV5-1	TRBJ2-7	.	CASSLNTGKGEQYF	TGCGCCAGCAGCCTGAACACAGGAAAGGGGGAGCAGTACTTC
few	TRBV20-1	TRBJ2-1	TRBD2	CSASPGLAEYNEQFF	TGCAGTGCTAGCCCGGGGCTAGCGGAGTACAATGAGCAGTTCTTC
once	TRBV12-3/TRBV12-4	TRBJ1-6	.	CASSYGVGPLHF	TGTGCCAGCAGTTACGGAGTGGGACCCCTCCACTTT
many	TRBV4-2	TRBJ1-1	.	CASSQVKFEGMNTEAFF	TGTGCCAGCAGCCAAGTCAAGTTCGAGGGTATGAACACTGAAGCTTTCTTT
few	TRBV18	TRBJ1-1	TRBD1	CASSPRGIDEAFF	TGTGCCAGCTCACCCAGGGGGATTGATGAAGCTTTCTTT
many	TRBV5-1	TRBJ2-7	.	CASSLGGTPYEQYF	TGCGCCAGCAGCTTGGGAGGTACACCCTACGAGCAGTACTTC
few	TRBV7-8	TRBJ2-1	.	CASSLVRGEQFF	TGTGCCAGCAGCTTAGTGCGGGGTGAGCAGTTCTTC
many	TRBV5-1	TRBJ1-4	TRBD1	CASRGGQAGGEKLFF	TGCGCCAGCAGGGGAGGACAGGCAGGCGGTGAAAAACTGTTTTTT
few	TRBV20-1	TRBJ2-7	TRBD2	CSAVAGGTYEQYF	TGCAGTGCTGTAGCGGGGGGGACCTACGAGCAGTACTTC
many	TRBV21-1	TRBJ1-2	.	CASSKGGQGGYTF	TGTGCCAGCAGCAAAGGCGGACAGGGGGGCTACACCTTC
many	TRBV7-8	TRBJ1-1	TRBD1	CASRRDRTNMNTEAFF	TGTGCCAGCAGACGGGACAGGACAAACATGAACACTGAAGCTTTCTTT
many	TRBV5-1	TRBJ2-5	.	CASSLGTAKETQYF	TGCGCCAGCAGCTTGGGGACAGCTAAAGAGACCCAGTACTTC
few	TRBV12-3/TRBV12-4	TRBJ1-2	.	CASSWRQNNYGYTF	TGTGCCAGCAGTTGGAGACAGAACAACTATGGCTACACCTTC
few	TRBV11-2	TRBJ2-3	.	CASTHLITDTQYF	TGTGCCAGCACCCATCTTATCACAGATACGCAGTATTTT
many	TRBV20-1	TRBJ1-1	.	CSAPRGTEAFF	TGCAGTGCTCCCCGTGGCACTGAAGCTTTCTTT
.	TRBV6-5	TRBJ1-3	TRBD1	CASGEGAAAGNTIYF	TGTGCCAGCGGCGAGGGGGCGGCCGCTGGAAACACCATATATTTT
many	TRBV25-1	TRBJ2-7	.	CASRGLGLQNYEQYF	TGTGCCAGCAGGGGACTGGGACTTCAAAACTACGAGCAGTACTTC
many	TRBV5-5	TRBJ2-7	TRBD1	CASSLTTGVLSYEQYF	TGTGCCAGCAGCCTCACTACAGGGGTGTTATCCTACGAGCAGTACTTC
few	TRBV20-1	TRBJ1-6	TRBD1	CSARGDRGQSPLHF	TGCAGTGCTAGAGGGGACAGGGGCCAATCACCCCTCCACTTT
many	TRBV4-3	TRBJ1-2	TRBD1	CASSQGRTGGYGYTF	TGCGCCAGCAGCCAGGGTCGGACAGGCGGCTATGGCTACACCTTC
.	TRBV9	TRBJ2-7	TRBD1	CASSPRQGYEQYF	TGTGCCAGCAGCCCCCGACAGGGGTACGAGCAGTACTTC
many	TRBV12-3/TRBV12-4	TRBJ2-2	.	CASSFQGPDTGELFF	TGTGCCAGCAGTTTTCAGGGGCCGGACACCGGGGAGCTGTTTTTT
.	TRBV2	TRBJ1-1	.	CASSEGVNTEAFF	TGTGCCAGCAGTGAGGGGGTGAACACTGAAGCTTTCTTT
many	TRBV5-1	TRBJ2-5	.	CASSSRSGEETQYF	TGCGCCAGCAGCTCGAGATCGGGGGAAGAGACCCAGTACTTC
many	TRBV12-3/TRBV12-4	TRBJ2-2	.	CASSLDTGTPSTGELFF	TGTGCCAGCAGTTTGGACACAGGGACCCCGAGCACCGGGGAGCTGTTTTTT
many	TRBV6-1	TRBJ1-6	.	CASSELDGTVNSPLHF	TGTGCCAGCAGTGAATTGGACGGGACGGTTAATTCACCCCTCCACTTT
many	TRBV7-9	TRBJ2-5	TRBD2	CASSLGGGRHPQETQYF	TGTGCCAGCAGCTTAGGCGGGGGGAGACACCCCCAAGAGACCCAGTACTTC
many	TRBV7-3	TRBJ2-3	TRBD2	CASSMTSGGIRDTQYF	TGTGCCAGCAGCATGACTAGCGGGGGAATAAGAGATACGCAGTATTTT
.	TRBV9	TRBJ2-2	.	CASSVRTSAGELFF	TGTGCCAGCAGCGTCCGGACAAGCGCTGGGGAGCTGTTTTTT
few	TRBV29-1	TRBJ1-1	.	CSVQHSGSTEAFF	TGCAGCGTCCAGCACAGTGGAAGCACTGAAGCTTTCTTT
few	TRBV5-1	TRBJ2-7	TRBD2	CASSPPGLRYEQYF	TGCGCCAGCAGCCCCCCGGGACTACGGTACGAGCAGTACTTC
many	TRBV11-2	TRBJ1-4	.	CASSLGGIEKLFF	TGTGCCAGCAGCTTAGGAGGAATCGAAAAACTGTTTTTT
many	TRBV15	TRBJ2-3	.	CATSRDERLSGTDTQYF	TGTGCCACCAGCAGAGATGAACGCCTGAGTGGCACAGATACGCAGTATTTT
many	TRBV10-3	TRBJ1-1	TRBD1	CAISESGQALGDTEAFF	TGTGCCATCAGTGAGTCTGGACAGGCCCTTGGGGACACTGAAGCTTTCTTT
many	TRBV20-1	TRBJ1-3	.	CSARTGSGNTIYF	TGCAGTGCTAGGACCGGCTCTGGAAACACCATATATTTT
few	TRBV7-3	TRBJ1-2	.	CASSLPRLQPF	TGTGCCAGCAGCTTACCCCGGCTCCAGCCCTTC
few	TRBV20-1	TRBJ2-7	TRBD2	CSARLAGTYEQYF	TGCAGTGCTAGGCTAGCGGGGACATACGAGCAGTACTTC
.	TRBV18	TRBJ2-1	TRBD1	CASSPPTTGHREQFF	TGTGCCAGCTCACCACCGACGACAGGGCACCGAGAGCAGTTCTTC
many	TRBV11-2	TRBJ2-4	.	CASSLRGFSKNIQYF	TGTGCCAGCAGCTTAAGGGGGTTTTCGAAAAACATTCAGTACTTC
many	TRBV7-2	TRBJ1-2	.	CASSSEPALNNYGYTF	TGTGCCAGCAGCTCCGAACCGGCGCTCAATAACTATGGCTACACCTTC
many	TRBV4-3	TRBJ1-6	.	CASSQDHLGANSPLHF	TGCGCCAGCAGCCAAGACCATCTAGGGGCTAATTCACCCCTCCACTTT
.	TRBV12-3/TRBV12-4	TRBJ1-2	.	CASSRLGSANYGYTF	TGTGCCAGCAGTCGCCTCGGCTCTGCTAACTATGGCTACACCTTC